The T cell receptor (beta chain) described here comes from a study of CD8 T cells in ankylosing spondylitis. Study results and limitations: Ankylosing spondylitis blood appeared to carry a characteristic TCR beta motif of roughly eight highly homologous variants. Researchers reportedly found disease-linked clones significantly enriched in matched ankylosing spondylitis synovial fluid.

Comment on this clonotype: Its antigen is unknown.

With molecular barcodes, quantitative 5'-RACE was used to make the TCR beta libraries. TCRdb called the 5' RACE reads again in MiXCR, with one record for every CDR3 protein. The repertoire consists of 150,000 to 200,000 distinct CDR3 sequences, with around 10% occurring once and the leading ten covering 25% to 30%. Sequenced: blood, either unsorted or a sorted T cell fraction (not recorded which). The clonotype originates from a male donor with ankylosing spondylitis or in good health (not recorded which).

The CDR3 sequence is CASSLESSRQFF. The DNA for the CDR3 is TGTGCCAGCAGCTTAGAGTCTAGCAGGCAGTTCTTC. The chain recombines TRBV7-6 with TRBJ2-1; TRBD2 might be the D (5 bases). The CDR3 has 12 amino acids. Trimming pared 1 base from V and 12 bases from J, leaving 10 bases between. Germline V gene lookup returns CDR1 SGHVS and CDR2 FNYEAQ. The full variable domain, rest sourced from reference TRBV7-6 and TRBJ2-1, is GAGVSQSPRYKVTKRGQDVALRCDPISGHVSLYWYRQALGQGPEFLTYFNYEAQQDKSGLPNDRFSAERPEGSISTLTIQRTEQRDSAMYRCASSLESSRQFFGPGTRLTVL.